The 30 T cell receptor beta chains listed next were all sequenced from one sample in a study of cytomegalovirus exposure and HLA in healthy donors. The data were produced by immunoSEQ multiplex PCR, yet TCRdb's version contains in-frame clones alone and is incomplete. The sample lists over 250,000 clones; 80% to 90% were seen once. The material sequenced was PBMCs. The receptors were gathered from a woman between 18 and 29 years old in good health and CMV-seronegative.

This clone was detected once. The chain links TRBV6-6 to TRBJ1-5, with D perhaps TRBD1 (6 bases). Deletions cut 4 bases from V and 2 bases from J, with 12 bases between. Germline V gene sequence: CDR1 MNHNY, CDR2 SVGAGI (reference sequence). This CDR3 spans 15 amino acids. The CDR3 nucleotides read TGTGCCAGCAGTTCACAGGGCGGAGGCAATCAGCCCCAGCATTTT. This translates into CASSSQGGGNQPQHF.

The gene calls are TRBV19 and TRBJ1-5; perhaps TRBD1 as D (5 bases). Germline CDR1 is LNHDA and CDR2 is SQIVND (reference sequence). Trimming took 4 bases from V and 1 from J, leaving 14 bases between them. The CDR3 is 16 residues long. The CDR3 protein is CASSTRGGVSNQPQHF. CDR3 DNA: TGTGCCAGTAGTACCCGGGGGGGGGTAAGCAATCAGCCCCAGCATTTT.

This clone was seen only a few times. V usage is TRBV30 and J usage is TRBJ2-2; D gene ambiguous. This CDR3 spans 12 amino acids. V gave up 3 bases and J gave up 1 base, with 3 bases separating them. Germline V gene lookup returns CDR1 GTSNPN and CDR2 SVGIG (reference sequence). Here the CDR3 reads CAWSMNTGELFF. The CDR3 DNA reads as TGTGCCTGGAGCATGAACACCGGGGAGCTGTTTTTT.

The chain recombines TRBV2 with TRBJ1-1; perhaps TRBD1 as D (6 bases). Germline V gene sequence: CDR1 SNHLY, CDR2 FYNNEI. The CDR3 totals 13 residues. Trimming pared 6 bases from V and 5 bases from J, leaving 13 bases between. CDR3 in DNA: TGTGCCAGCAGGGAGGCACAGGGAACTGAAGCTTTCTTT. Translation: CASREAQGTEAFF.

The genes are TRBV7-2 and TRBJ2-7; 7 nucleotides line up with TRBD1. After removal of 5 bases from V and 3 bases from J, the junction contained 7 bases not matched to a gene. This CDR3 has 14 residues. CDR1 SGHTA and CDR2 FQGNSA come from the germline V gene. The CDR3 loop is CASSRQGRVYEQYF. For the CDR3, the DNA is TGTGCCAGCAGCAGACAGGGTCGGGTCTACGAGCAGTACTTC.

V usage is TRBV4-3 and J usage is TRBJ2-2, with a possible D match to TRBD2 (6 bases). The V gene lost 6 bases and the J gene lost 3 bases, with 11 bases spanning the gap. The CDR3 runs to 14 residues. CDR1 LGHNA and CDR2 YSLEER come from the germline V gene. In DNA form, the CDR3 reads TGCGCCAGCAGTTTCCGGGAGTACACCGGGGAGCTGTTTTTT. Translated: CASSFREYTGELFF.

The rearrangement links TRBV5-1 to TRBJ1-1; the D is unclear. V lost 4 bases, J lost 5 bases, and 18 bases lay in between. The CDR3 spans 15 residues. The V gene's germline CDR1 is SGHRS and CDR2 YFSETQ. CDR3 in DNA: TGCGCCAGCAGCCGAAATGATATGGGGAGGACTGAAGCTTTCTTT. This gives the protein CASSRNDMGRTEAFF.

This clone was picked up a small number of times. This rearrangement joins TRBV4-1 to TRBJ2-1, with a weak D call TRBD2 (7 bases). Germline V gene sequence: CDR1 MGHRA, CDR2 YSYEKL. The ends were cut back, 4 bases at V and 5 bases at J, with 12 bases in the middle. The CDR3 has 14 residues. The CDR3 loop is CASSRGGRDNEQFF. CDR3 in DNA: TGCGCCAGCAGCCGGGGGGGCCGGGACAATGAGCAGTTCTTC.

V usage is TRBV4-1 and J usage is TRBJ2-7; 7 nucleotides line up with TRBD2. With V trimmed by 2 bases and J by 0 bases, 4 bases remained unmatched. CDR1 and CDR2 (germline): MGHRA, YSYEKL. CDR3 length: 15 amino acids. CDR3 bases: TGCGCCAGCAGCCAAAGGGAGGGGCCCTCCTACGAGCAGTACTTC. It is translated as CASSQREGPSYEQYF.

V and J are TRBV6-5 and TRBJ1-1; 9 bases fit TRBD1. Germline CDR1 reads MNHEY; CDR2 reads SVGAGI. The CDR3 covers 14 residues. The V segment lost 6 bases and the J segment 4 bases; nucleotides outside the gene matches: 6. CDR3 region: CASRDRGSVTEAFF. DNA of the CDR3: TGTGCCAGCAGGGACAGGGGATCGGTCACTGAAGCTTTCTTT.

The chain has TRBV9 and TRBJ2-7, with 8 bases fitting TRBD2. CDR3 length: 13 residues. Germline CDR1 is SGDLS and CDR2 is YYNGEE. Trimming removed 2 bases from V and 4 bases from J; junction bases left unmatched: 2. CDR3 sequence reads: CASSVTSGYEQYF. CDR3 coding DNA: TGTGCCAGCAGCGTTACTAGCGGATACGAGCAGTACTTC. The whole variable domain, filled in from reference TRBV9 and TRBJ2-7, reads DSGVTQTPKHLITATGQRVTLRCSPRSGDLSVYWYQQSLDQGLQFLIQYYNGEERAKGNILERFSAQQFPDLHSELNLSSLELGDSALYFCASSVTSGYEQYFGPGTRLTVT.

The J gene is TRBJ1-2, the V gene TRBV7-2; the match to TRBD1 covers 9 bases. CDR3 length: 14 amino acids. The germline gives CDR1 SGHTA, CDR2 FQGNSA. With V trimmed by 0 bases and J by 8 bases, 4 bases remained unmatched. CDR3 DNA sequence: TGTGCCAGCAGCTTAGCACAGGGGGCGGAAGGCTACACCTTC. Protein sequence: CASSLAQGAEGYTF.

The chain is built from TRBV5-1 and TRBJ2-7; perhaps TRBD2 as D (7 bases). The germline CDR1 and CDR2 sequences are SGHRS and YFSETQ. The length of the CDR3 is 14 residues. Trimming pared 3 bases from V and 3 bases from J, leaving 13 bases between. The DNA for the CDR3 is TGCGCCAGCAGCTACTCCGGGGGGCTCTACGAGCAGTACTTC. Translation: CASSYSGGLYEQYF.

This chain connects TRBV9 to TRBJ2-1; D unresolved. The CDR3 consists of 16 residues. Between the trimmed V and J ends, which lost 0 bases and 2 bases, there was a span of 12 bases. Per germline, CDR1 SGDLS and CDR2 YYNGEE. CDR3 region: CASSVGARKPYNEQFF. The CDR3 bases are TGTGCCAGCAGCGTAGGGGCTCGTAAGCCCTACAATGAGCAGTTCTTC.

This chain joins TRBV7-8 and TRBJ1-5, with TRBD1 as a possible D gene (5 bases). Germline assignment: CDR1 SGHVS and CDR2 FQNEAQ. Trimming stripped 5 bases from V and 0 bases from J, with 14 bases between. The CDR3 consists of 16 residues. The CDR3 DNA reads TGTGCCAGCAGCCCGACAGAGTGGTATAGCAATCAGCCCCAGCATTTT. As protein: CASSPTEWYSNQPQHF. The variable domain in full, with the rest retrieved from reference TRBV7-8 and TRBJ1-5, is GAGVSQSPRYKVAKRGQDVALRCDPISGHVSLFWYQQALGQGPEFLTYFQNEAQLDKSGLPSDRFFAERPEGSVSTLKIQRTQQEDSAVYLCASSPTEWYSNQPQHFGDGTRLSIL.

This sequence joins TRBV4-2 and TRBJ2-7; D might be TRBD1 (6 bases). The length of the CDR3 is 17 residues. Trimming pared 0 bases from V and 0 bases from J, leaving 15 bases between. Germline V gene lookup returns CDR1 LGHNA and CDR2 YNFKEQ. CDR3 loop: CASSQETPRTASYEQYF. CDR3 in DNA: TGTGCCAGCAGCCAAGAAACCCCCCGGACAGCCTCCTACGAGCAGTACTTC.

In nucleotides, the CDR3 is TGTGCCAGCAGCGACCTAGTACAGGGGGCGAACGAGCAGTACTTC. It encodes CASSDLVQGANEQYF. V and J are TRBV7-2 and TRBJ2-7; the match to TRBD1 covers 9 bases. V shed 5 bases and J 5 bases; nucleotides not matched to a gene: 10. Germline assignment: CDR1 SGHTA and CDR2 FQGNSA. The CDR3 sequence is 15 residues long.

The chain recombines TRBV7-3 with TRBJ2-5; a possible D gene is TRBD1 (6 bases). Trimming took off 1 base at V and 5 bases at J, with 14 bases between the two ends. The CDR3 loop spans 15 amino acids. CDR1 is SGHTA and CDR2 is FQGTGA in the germline V gene. CDR3 nucleotide sequence: TGTGCCAGCAGCTTAAGGGGTAGCAGGGGCGAGACCCAGTACTTC. Protein sequence: CASSLRGSRGETQYF.

The chain uses TRBV4-3 and TRBJ2-7; the match to TRBD2 covers 8 bases. The trim removed 1 base at V and 2 bases at J, leaving 4 bases unmatched. The CDR3 length is 15 residues. Per the germline V gene, CDR1 is LGHNA and CDR2 is YSLEER. DNA for the CDR3: TGCGCCAGCAGCCAAGTCTTTAGCGGGGCCTACGAGCAGTACTTC. It yields the protein CASSQVFSGAYEQYF.

The chain carries TRBV9 and TRBJ2-2, with TRBD2 matching over 8 bases. With 3 bases clipped from V and 6 bases from J, the junction kept 10 bases outside the gene matches. Looked up from germline, CDR1 is SGDLS and CDR2 is YYNGEE. This CDR3 contains 16 residues. The CDR3 DNA is TGTGCCAGCAGCGCTGGGGTAGCGGGAATGTCCGGGGAGCTGTTTTTT. Its protein product is CASSAGVAGMSGELFF. Using reference TRBV9 and TRBJ2-2 for the parts outside the CDR3, the full variable domain is DSGVTQTPKHLITATGQRVTLRCSPRSGDLSVYWYQQSLDQGLQFLIQYYNGEERAKGNILERFSAQQFPDLHSELNLSSLELGDSALYFCASSAGVAGMSGELFFGEGSRLTVL.

V and J are TRBV27 and TRBJ1-2; 9 bases match TRBD1. The CDR3 has 17 residues. The V segment lost 2 bases and the J segment 4 bases; nucleotides outside the gene matches: 11. Germline values: CDR1 MNHEY, CDR2 SMNVEV (reference sequence). CDR3 nucleotide sequence: TGTGCCAGCAGTTTAGGTAGGACAGGGGATATCTCCTATGGCTACACCTTC. This gives the protein CASSLGRTGDISYGYTF.

This clone was observed many times. This rearrangement joins TRBV7-2 to TRBJ1-2; no clear D. Trimming stripped 5 bases from V and 6 bases from J, with 13 bases between. Germline CDR1 is SGHTA and CDR2 is FQGNSA. This CDR3 has 13 amino acids. The CDR3 DNA is TGTGCCAGCAGCCTCCGGGAGGGAGATGGCTACACCTTC. Its translation: CASSLREGDGYTF.

This chain connects TRBV5-5 to TRBJ2-7; the match to TRBD1 covers 9 bases. V dropped 4 bases and J dropped 1; count of bases not matched to a gene: 9. The germline V gene has CDR1 SGHKS and CDR2 YYEKEE (reference sequence). The CDR3 loop spans 16 amino acids. The DNA of the CDR3 is TGTGCCAGCAGCACGGAAACGGGACAGGGTTCCTACGAGCAGTACTTC. As protein: CASSTETGQGSYEQYF.

V and J are TRBV6-5 and TRBJ1-1, with no clear D. Trimming shortened V by 6 bases and J by 0 bases, and 8 bases separated the two germline ends. Looked up from germline, CDR1 is MNHEY and CDR2 is SVGAGI. The CDR3 is 13 residues long. CDR3 in DNA: TGTGCCAGCAGGGCGGGGATGAACACTGAAGCTTTCTTT. Its translation: CASRAGMNTEAFF.

The V and J genes are TRBV28 and TRBJ1-5; 7 positions match TRBD1. This CDR3 has 14 amino acids. V trimming: 6 bases; J trimming: 6 bases; junction bases outside the gene matches: 8. The germline V gene has CDR1 MDHEN and CDR2 SYDVKM. The CDR3 protein is CASREDRVSQPQHF. The CDR3 nucleotides are TGTGCCAGCAGAGAAGACAGGGTTAGTCAGCCCCAGCATTTT.

The chain joins TRBV11-3 to TRBJ1-1; D possibly corresponds to TRBD1 (6 bases). CDR1 and CDR2 from the germline V gene are SGHNT and YENEEA. This CDR3 region has 13 residues. V was trimmed by 2 bases and J by 3 bases, leaving 7 bases between them. The CDR3 loop is CASSLSGDTEAFF. DNA for the CDR3: TGTGCCAGCAGCTTATCAGGGGACACTGAAGCTTTCTTT.

The rearrangement joins TRBV5-1 to TRBJ1-2, with D possibly matching TRBD1 (5 bases). The CDR3 contains 14 residues. Germline loops: CDR1 SGHRS, CDR2 YFSETQ. The V and J ends lost 4 bases and 0 bases respectively, with 10 bases between them. CDR3 amino acids: CASSADRANYGYTF. The CDR3 bases are TGCGCCAGCAGCGCTGACAGAGCTAACTATGGCTACACCTTC.

This clone was found a few times. This chain joins TRBV30 and TRBJ1-2; D is unclear. The CDR3 contains 12 residues. Germline V CDR1 and CDR2: GTSNPN, SVGIG (reference sequence). Trimming cost V 3 bases and J 2 bases, with 7 bases left between them. Here the CDR3 reads CAWSYRNYGYTF. The CDR3 region has the DNA TGTGCCTGGAGCTACCGGAACTATGGCTACACCTTC.

The V and J genes are TRBV29-1 and TRBJ1-2, with TRBD1 as a possible D gene (6 bases). Trimming cost V 7 bases and J 3 bases, with 15 bases left between them. Germline V gene sequence: CDR1 SQVTM, CDR2 ANQGSEA. This CDR3 is 13 amino acids long. The CDR3 DNA is TGCAGCGGGAGGGGGGGGTTAGACTATGGCTACACCTTC. Protein: CSGRGGLDYGYTF. Full variable domain (outside the CDR3, taken from reference TRBV29-1 and TRBJ1-2): SAVISQKPSRDICQRGTSLTIQCQVDSQVTMMFWYRQQPGQSLTLIATANQGSEATYESGFVIDKFPISRPNLTFSTLTVSNMSPEDSSIYLCSGRGGLDYGYTFGSGTRLTVV.

V and J are TRBV7-6 and TRBJ1-1, with D hard to call. CDR3 size: 13 residues. Germline CDR1 reads SGHVS; CDR2 reads FNYEAQ. V dropped 0 bases and J dropped 4 bases, with 6 bases sitting between them. The CDR3 is CASSLAEGTEAFF. The CDR3 region has the DNA TGTGCCAGCAGCTTAGCGGAGGGCACTGAAGCTTTCTTT. The variable domain in full, completed from reference TRBV7-6 and TRBJ1-1, reads GAGVSQSPRYKVTKRGQDVALRCDPISGHVSLYWYRQALGQGPEFLTYFNYEAQQDKSGLPNDRFSAERPEGSISTLTIQRTEQRDSAMYRCASSLAEGTEAFFGQGTRLTVV.